These T cell receptor beta chains were read from a single sample in a study of T cell changes during pregnancy in multiple sclerosis. Using immunoSEQ multiplex PCR, the repertoire was profiled, and TCRdb retains in-frame clones only, with some absent. The repertoire consists of fewer than 140,000 clones, with less than 95% occurring once and the leading ten covering less than 2%. Sequenced here: peripheral blood, sampled after pregnancy. The receptors here all came from a female donor with multiple sclerosis, enrolled in a pregnancy study. CDR3s include the opening cysteine and the closing phenylalanine or tryptophan. D genes are given only for firm matches.

J gene,V gene,D gene,CDR3 DNA,CDR3 protein
TRBJ1-5,TRBV4-2,TRBD1,TGTGCCAGCAGCCCAGGGGGCCCCCTAAGTCAGCCCCAGCATTTT,CASSPGGPLSQPQHF
TRBJ2-3,TRBV4-2,TRBD2,TGTGCCAGCAGCCAACCCCTGGGGGGGTCCGGAACAGATACGCAGTATTTT,CASSQPLGGSGTDTQYF
TRBJ2-5,TRBV29-1,TRBD2,TGCAGCGGGCGGGAGGGTCAGACCCAGTACTTC,CSGREGQTQYF
TRBJ2-7,TRBV27,.,TGTGCCAGCAGTTTATCGGAACAGGGTAGGTTTTACGAGCAGTACTTC,CASSLSEQGRFYEQYF
TRBJ2-5,TRBV5-8,TRBD2,TGTGCCAGCAGCTTGGAGGGCCGGACTAGTGGGACCCAAGAGACCCAGTACTTC,CASSLEGRTSGTQETQYF
TRBJ2-7,TRBV9,TRBD2,TGTGCCAGCAGCGTCGGGGCTAGCGGTTGGGGCGAGCAGTACTTC,CASSVGASGWGEQYF
TRBJ1-5,TRBV19,.,TGTGCCAGTAGTATCGAAAGGAACAGAAATCAGCCCCAGCATTTT,CASSIERNRNQPQHF
TRBJ1-5,TRBV27,.,TGTGCCAGCAGTCCCCTCAATTACAGGAATAGCAATCAGCCCCAGCATTTT,CASSPLNYRNSNQPQHF
TRBJ2-1,TRBV7-9,.,TGTGCCAGCAGCTTAGCCTGGGGGCCTGAGCAGTTCTTC,CASSLAWGPEQFF
TRBJ2-2,TRBV2,.,TGTGCCAGCAAGGGTTGGACAACGAGCGCCGGGGAGCTGTTTTTT,CASKGWTTSAGELFF
TRBJ2-3,TRBV18,.,TGTGCCAGCTCACCCACGACAGCAGATACGCAGTATTTT,CASSPTTADTQYF
TRBJ2-7,TRBV19,TRBD1,TGTGCCAGTAGTTCCCGGGACAGGGATACCTACGAGCAGTACTTC,CASSSRDRDTYEQYF
TRBJ1-4,TRBV30,.,TGTGCCTGGAGTCGGACTGTCCCCGGGAATGAAAAACTGTTTTTT,CAWSRTVPGNEKLFF
TRBJ2-3,TRBV29-1,.,TGCAGCGTTGTCCGACTTCTTGTGACAGATACGCAGTATTTT,CSVVRLLVTDTQYF